The rows below give T cell receptor beta chains drawn from one sample of a study of T cells in Graves' hyperthyroidism and ophthalmopathy. TCRdb recomputed calls from the multiplex PCR reads with MiXCR, one row per CDR3 protein. Of roughly 500,000 distinct CDR3 sequences in the sample, around 42% were seen once. Sequences were obtained from peripheral blood or thyroid tissue (not recorded which). Receptors originate from an adult woman with Graves' disease, either hyperthyroidism or ophthalmopathy (not recorded which). Both conserved end residues are part of each CDR3. D genes are given only for firm matches. Clone size is shown for a subset of rows, as once, few, many or a class of expanded clone.

CDR3 DNA | CDR3 protein | D gene | V gene | clone size | J gene
TGTGTCATCAGAAAGTGGGTAGGGAGATCCCCCAATGAGCAGTTCTTC | CVIRKWVGRSPNEQFF | . | TRBV10-3 | . | TRBJ2-1
TGCGCCAGCAGTCCGGGACACAGTATCTCTGGAAACACCATATATTTT | CASSPGHSISGNTIYF | . | TRBV10-2 | . | TRBJ1-3
TGTGCCACGGGGACAGCAGCCTACGAGCAGTACTTC | CATGTAAYEQYF | TRBD1 | TRBV15 | . | TRBJ2-7
TGCGCCAGCAGCTTGGGGCCAGGGGTCTCCTACGAGCAGTACTTC | CASSLGPGVSYEQYF | . | TRBV5-1 | many | TRBJ2-7
TGTGCCAGCAGCCTGTCCAGCACAGATACGCAGTATTTT | CASSLSSTDTQYF | . | TRBV7-3 | . | TRBJ2-3
TGTGCCAGCAGTGAAGGGACCTCGAACACTGAAGCTTTCTTT | CASSEGTSNTEAFF | . | TRBV6-1 | many | TRBJ1-1
TGTGCCATCAGTTCCACAGGGGGCGAGTCACCCCTCCACTTT | CAISSTGGESPLHF | TRBD1 | TRBV10-3 | . | TRBJ1-6
TGTGCCAGCAGCTTGGACTGGAGCTCCTACGAGCAGTACTTC | CASSLDWSSYEQYF | . | TRBV7-9 | many | TRBJ2-7
TGTGCCAGCAGGGCCGGGACAGAGAACTATGGCTACACCTTC | CASRAGTENYGYTF | TRBD1 | TRBV4-2 | many | TRBJ1-2
TGTGCCAGCAGCTACACCGGGACTAGCAACGCCTACGAGCAGTACTTC | CASSYTGTSNAYEQYF | TRBD2 | TRBV7-8 | . | TRBJ2-7
TGCAGTGCGGAGGCTTCCTCGTCCTACGAGCAGTACTTC | CSAEASSSYEQYF | . | TRBV20-1 | many | TRBJ2-7
TGCAGTGCTAGAGATGTACAGCTCTATGGCTACACCTTC | CSARDVQLYGYTF | . | TRBV20-1 | many | TRBJ1-2
TGTGCCAGCAGCTTGGGTTGGGACAGAAGGGGCACTGAAGCTTTCTTT | CASSLGWDRRGTEAFF | TRBD1 | TRBV5-6 | . | TRBJ1-1
TGTGCCATCAGAGGGGAGGCTGAAGCTTTCTTT | CAIRGEAEAFF | . | TRBV10-3 | few | TRBJ1-1
TGTGCCACCCAGGGGCCTAACTATGGCTACACCTTC | CATQGPNYGYTF | . | TRBV28 | . | TRBJ1-2
TGCAGTGCTAACCCCGCTAGTGGACGGAGCTCCTACGAGCAGTACTTC | CSANPASGRSSYEQYF | . | TRBV20-1 | . | TRBJ2-7
TGCAGCGTTGGGGCCGGCCGCGGTTCCAGCTATGGCTACACCTTC | CSVGAGRGSSYGYTF | . | TRBV29-1 | . | TRBJ1-2
TGTGCCAGTAGGTGGGAGTCGGGCATTCAGTACTTC | CASRWESGIQYF | . | TRBV19 | . | TRBJ2-4
TGTGCTAGCAGCCGGAACCTATACACCGGGGAGCTGTTTTTT | CASSRNLYTGELFF | . | TRBV7-7 | . | TRBJ2-2
TGTGCCATCAAACAGGGCGGCCAAGAGACCCAGTACTTC | CAIKQGGQETQYF | . | TRBV10-3 | . | TRBJ2-5
TGTGCCAGCAGCCGACCAGGGACAGCGACGTTCTATGGCTACACCTTC | CASSRPGTATFYGYTF | TRBD1 | TRBV6-1 | many | TRBJ1-2
TGCAGTGCGCAGAGGACAGGTTCCTACGAGCAGTACTTC | CSAQRTGSYEQYF | TRBD1 | TRBV20-1 | many | TRBJ2-7
TGCGCCAGCAGCCAAGTTTTACCAGGTTTGAACACCGGGGAGCTGTTTTTT | CASSQVLPGLNTGELFF | . | TRBV4-1 | few | TRBJ2-2
TGTGCCAGCAGCGTGGACAGGGGGAGTGAGACCCAGTACTTC | CASSVDRGSETQYF | TRBD1 | TRBV9 | . | TRBJ2-5
TGTGCCAGCAGTTACTCGATGGTAGGGAGCTCCTACGAGCAGTACTTC | CASSYSMVGSSYEQYF | . | TRBV6-5 | many | TRBJ2-7
TGCAGCGTTGATGACAGACAAAATGAAAAACTGTTTTTT | CSVDDRQNEKLFF | . | TRBV29-1 | . | TRBJ1-4
TGCAGTGCTAGAGATCAGGGACCGAGCAATCAGCCCCAGCATTTT | CSARDQGPSNQPQHF | . | TRBV20-1 | . | TRBJ1-5
TGTGCCAGCAGTTACTCGCTGGAAATGGCGTACGAGCAGTACTTC | CASSYSLEMAYEQYF | . | TRBV6-5 | . | TRBJ2-7
TGTGCCACCAGCAGAGAAACTACCCAGAGAGGCGAGCAGTACTTC | CATSRETTQRGEQYF | . | TRBV15 | once | TRBJ2-7
TGTGCCAGCAGTGGGACAGGGCCTACGGGTGGCTACACCTTC | CASSGTGPTGGYTF | TRBD1 | TRBV2 | once | TRBJ1-2
TGTGCCAGCGCCCGCGGCAGAACAGAGACCCAGTACTTC | CASARGRTETQYF | . | TRBV7-9 | . | TRBJ2-5
TGCAGTGCTAGTAGAATTTTCACCGGGGAGCTGTTTTTT | CSASRIFTGELFF | . | TRBV20-1 | few | TRBJ2-2
TGTGCCAGCAGCGCCCCAGGGACAGGGGGCACAGATACGCAGTATTTT | CASSAPGTGGTDTQYF | TRBD1 | TRBV9 | . | TRBJ2-3
TGTGCCAGCAGTAACGACAGGGCAGCCGGAGAGACCCAGTACTTC | CASSNDRAAGETQYF | TRBD1 | TRBV6-2/TRBV6-3 | many | TRBJ2-5
TGTGCCAGCAGCTTTCTCCTAGGGACAGTCTCCTACGAGCAGTACTTC | CASSFLLGTVSYEQYF | TRBD1 | TRBV28 | . | TRBJ2-7
TGTGCCAGCAGGAGACAGGGGAACGAGCAGTACTTC | CASRRQGNEQYF | TRBD1 | TRBV27 | many | TRBJ2-7
TGCGCCAGCAGCTTGGCCGTCAGGTCACCCCTCCACTTT | CASSLAVRSPLHF | . | TRBV5-1 | many | TRBJ1-6
TGTGCCAGCAGACCTCTGGACAGGGCGGTTGGCTACACCTTC | CASRPLDRAVGYTF | TRBD1 | TRBV27 | many | TRBJ1-2
TGTGCCACCAGCGCCAGCAGCTTGGGCCTCACAGATACGCAGTATTTT | CATSASSLGLTDTQYF | . | TRBV15 | . | TRBJ2-3
TGTGCCAGCAGCCAGTACAGGGTCGGCAATCAGCCCCAGCATTTT | CASSQYRVGNQPQHF | . | TRBV7-8 | many | TRBJ1-5
TGTGCCAGCGGTCCAGGGGGATCTAACTATGGCTACACCTTC | CASGPGGSNYGYTF | TRBD1 | TRBV7-3 | . | TRBJ1-2
TGTGCCAGCAGTGAATCCTCCGGCAGGGAGCAAGAGACCCAGTACTTC | CASSESSGREQETQYF | . | TRBV25-1 | . | TRBJ2-5
TGTGCCAGCAGCCCGGGACTAGGGGACGGAAACACCATATATTTT | CASSPGLGDGNTIYF | . | TRBV5-6 | . | TRBJ1-3
TGCAGTGCTAGAGTAACGGGGGCAGTGTATGGCTACACCTTC | CSARVTGAVYGYTF | . | TRBV20-1 | few | TRBJ1-2